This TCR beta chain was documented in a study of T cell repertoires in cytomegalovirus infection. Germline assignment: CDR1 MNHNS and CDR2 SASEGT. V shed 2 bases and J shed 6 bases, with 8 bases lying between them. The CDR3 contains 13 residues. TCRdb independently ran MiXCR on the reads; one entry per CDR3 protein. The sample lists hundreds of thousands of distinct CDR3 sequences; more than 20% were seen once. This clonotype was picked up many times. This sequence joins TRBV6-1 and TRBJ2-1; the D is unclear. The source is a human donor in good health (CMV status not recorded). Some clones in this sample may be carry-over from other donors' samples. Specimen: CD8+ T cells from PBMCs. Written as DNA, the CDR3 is TGTGCCAGCAGTGAATTAGGCGGCAATGAGCAGTTCTTC. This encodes CASSELGGNEQFF.